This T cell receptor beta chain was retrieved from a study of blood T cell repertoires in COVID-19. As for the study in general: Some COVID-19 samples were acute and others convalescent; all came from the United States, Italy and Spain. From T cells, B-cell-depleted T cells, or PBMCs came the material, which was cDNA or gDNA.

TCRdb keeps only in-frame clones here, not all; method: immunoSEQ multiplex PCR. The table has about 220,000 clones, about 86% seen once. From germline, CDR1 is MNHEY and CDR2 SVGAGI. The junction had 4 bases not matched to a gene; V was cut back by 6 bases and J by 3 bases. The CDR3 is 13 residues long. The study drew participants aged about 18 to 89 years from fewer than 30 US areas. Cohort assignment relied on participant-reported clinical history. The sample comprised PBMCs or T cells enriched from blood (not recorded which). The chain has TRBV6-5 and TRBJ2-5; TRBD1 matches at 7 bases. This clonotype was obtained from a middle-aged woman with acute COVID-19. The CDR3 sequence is CASRMDRKETQYF. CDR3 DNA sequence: TGTGCCAGCAGAATGGACAGGAAAGAGACCCAGTACTTC.